The text below deals with one T cell receptor beta chain. This clone was detected many times. Its antigen is not yet known. Base qualities were left out, and no much larger clone turns up one base away. V loses 3 bases, J loses 14 bases, and the germline ends lie 11 bases apart. The CDR1 and CDR2 encoded by the germline V gene are SGHTA and FQGNSA. From cysteine to phenylalanine, the CDR3 is 11 amino acids long. Only CDR3 DNA remains: 33 bases, in frame from the first base. This entry comes from a study of CD8 T cell repertoires and HIV-1 epitope variants (dated by TCRdb to 2020 to 2021). Notes on the research overall: T cells were stimulated in separate culture wells with each of twenty-five peptides representing autologous and known Gag and Nef epitope variants. A CMV, EBV and flu peptide pool, the Ebola AY9 epitope as negative control, and a no-peptide well were included as control conditions. Tested epitopes included three Gag epitope families and Nef HW9 and YT9. T cells were enriched using the EasySep Human T Cell Enrichment Kit and then co-cultured with an equal number of autologous T cell-negative cells acting as antigen-presenting cells. The cultures were grown for about nine days in IMDM with gentamicin, and half of the media was changed on days 3 and 7 with IL-2, IL-7 and IL-15 added. An aliquot of 1M T cells was saved as an uncultured baseline condition, separate from the roughly 80 T cell cultures. A total of 75 to 100 T cell cultures were run, with each culture condition done in triplicate except for one peptide, which was done in duplicate. The full study reports these points: The Nef KF9 family was recognized by five clonotypes and the HW9 family by one, and no responses to the TAALDMSHF plasma variant were observed. Of the nine antigen-specific TCR beta clonotypes identified, roughly six appeared cross-reactive for autologous or known escape epitope variants. The assay identified only TCR beta chains and indicated proliferation to antigen, not T cell function or cytokine profile.

Sequencing of TCR beta CDR3 regions was performed at survey depth on the immunoSEQ platform. The QIAamp DNA micro kit was used to extract genomic DNA from every cultured and uncultured CD8+ T cell population. In the original analysis: Samples with under 5,000 productive reads were excluded, and this exclusion removed 5 of the 75 HIV peptide-stimulated cultures. Sequences were trimmed to CDR3 by a MANAFEST web app, and nonproductive sequences, CDR3s under 5 amino acids, and sequences not starting with C or ending with F/W were removed. For a clonotype to count as antigen-specific, the clonotype had to expand relative to the no-peptide control in at least 2 of 3 replicates at FDR 0.01, and only within one epitope family. A specific clonotype also had to show a frequency at least fivefold higher than in wells stimulated with peptides from other epitope families. TCRdb re-hosts the immuneACCESS table, in-frame sequences only. Its copies lack some clones; in the studies checked, an unresolved V gene accounts for under half of them, and the cause for the rest is not known. The V and J calls and the clone size are those of that table, but D and trimming were determined from the DNA. Present in this sample are 95,000 or so clones, just under 75% of which were seen just once. The top ten clones comprise approximately 24% of the sample.

The EasySep Human CD8+ T Cell Enrichment Kit was used on day 10 to isolate CD8+ T cells from every culture. Sequenced material: uncultured baseline CD8+ T cells from peripheral blood mononuclear cells (PBMCs). The clonotype was recovered from a male donor with HIV. Recombination linked TRBV7-2 to TRBJ2-1, with the D gene call left open. The DNA sequence is as follows: TGTGCCAGCAGCTTCGGCCCCCAGAAGTTCTTC. The resulting protein is CASSFGPQKFF. The entire variable domain, with the stretches around the CDR3 drawn from the reference TRBV7-2 and TRBJ2-1 proteins, is GAGVSQSPSNKVTEKGKDVELRCDPISGHTALYWYRQSLGQGLEFLIYFQGNSAPDKSGLPSDRFSAERTGGSVSTLTIQRTQQEDSAVYLCASSFGPQKFFGPGTRLTVL.